This T cell receptor (beta chain) was found in a study of blood T cell repertoires in COVID-19 (dated by TCRdb to 2019 to 2021). Study-wide context: Collaborator samples came from the United States, Italy and Spain and covered acute and convalescent phases of COVID-19. A freely available public database, intended as a resource for researchers studying the immune response to SARS-CoV-2, is where the repertoires were released. Subjects who had been exposed to COVID-19, were actively infected with it, or had recovered from it provided the deeply sampled blood TCRbeta repertoires that made up the dataset. Where available, HLA class I and class II types were taken from metadata supplied by the sample provider and were not determined by assay-based typing. The material from the prospective study consisted of cDNA or gDNA derived from T cells, B-cell-depleted T cells, or PBMCs. The samples were drawn from the first 160 participants of the ongoing ImmuneRACE study and from under 1,500 subjects provided by 6 global collaborators. Sample metadata almost always included a de-identified subject ID, COVID-19 status, age in years and sex.

Study-wide findings and limitations: The quantity of clinical and demographic metadata differed by source and by participant and was supplied without curation.

TCRbeta CDR3 regions were amplified from genomic DNA by means of the immunoSEQ Assay, a bias-controlled multiplex PCR. From the authors' description of their analysis: The number of nucleated cells in each sample was estimated from the amplification of reference gene primers within the assay. To quantify the absolute abundance of each unique TCRbeta CDR3 rearrangement, sequence reads were collapsed and filtered. Productive Simpson clonality was computed per sample as the square root of Simpson's diversity index over productive rearrangements. TCRdb re-hosts the immuneACCESS table, in-frame sequences only. Its copies lack some clones; in the studies checked, an unresolved V gene accounts for under half of them, and the cause for the rest is not known. That table gives V, J and clone size, and the DNA gave D and trimming. The sample has approximately 200,000 clones on record, approximately 87% of them singletons. 2% to 2.5% of the sample comes from the top ten.

The collaborating institutions used their own protocols to collect whole blood in K2EDTA tubes. For TCRbeta analysis, collaborators shipped samples as frozen whole blood, isolated PBMCs, or DNA extracted from either of those sample types. V was cut back by 7 bases and J by 0 bases, leaving a gap of 17 bases between them. The CDR3 has 15 amino acids, counting the end cysteine and phenylalanine. The entry retains the CDR3 DNA only, 45 bases that are in frame from base 1. The germline V gene provides CDR1 SQVTM and CDR2 ANQGSEA. On this clone itself: Its antigen is not yet known. Base quality data are lacking; no much larger clone is found one base away.

The rearrangement combines TRBV29-1 with TRBJ2-3, with no D gene named confidently. Material for sequencing was peripheral blood. The clonotype was recovered from a woman aged 45-65 years with acute or convalescent COVID-19. The nucleotides read TGCAGCGCCGAAGGTAGAGCGCCTAGCACAGATACGCAGTATTTT. Its protein is CSAEGRAPSTDTQYF.